Listed below are T cell receptor beta chains from one sample, sequenced in a study of OX40 agonist ivuxolimab in advanced cancers. Sequencing was performed with immunoSEQ multiplex PCR; in TCRdb, only in-frame clones are kept and a portion is missing. The table shows roughly 95,000 clones, with more than 75% occurring only once. Sequencing used CD4+ or CD8+ T cells sorted from blood, obtained in a trial of the OX40 agonist ivuxolimab. The receptors here all came from an adult with an advanced solid tumor such as melanoma, head and neck, liver or kidney cancer. The CDR3 runs from the conserved cysteine through the conserved F or W. A D gene is named only where the DNA matches it firmly. A clone size is listed for some rows: how often the clone was seen (once, few, many), or a class if it is expanded.

TRBJ2-5	TRBV7-8	TRBD2	.	TGTGCCAGCAGCTTAGCGGGAGGGGAAGAGACCCAGTACTTC	CASSLAGGEETQYF
TRBJ2-3	TRBV6-5	.	.	TGTGCCAGCACCGGGGTAGGCACAGATACGCAGTATTTT	CASTGVGTDTQYF
TRBJ2-7	TRBV5-1	.	.	TGCGCCAGCAGCTTGGTGCAGGGGCGGCCCTACGAGCAGTACTTC	CASSLVQGRPYEQYF
TRBJ2-1	TRBV6-1	TRBD2	.	TGTGCCAGCAGTCAGACTAGCGGGAGGTTCCATGAGCAGTTCTTC	CASSQTSGRFHEQFF
TRBJ2-5	TRBV4-1	.	once	TGCGCCAGCAGCCGGACTCACCAAGAGACCCAGTACTTC	CASSRTHQETQYF
TRBJ2-1	TRBV14	TRBD2	.	TGTGCCAGCAGTCGTCTAGCGGGAGGTAGTGTTGAGCAGTTCTTC	CASSRLAGGSVEQFF
TRBJ2-7	TRBV5-1	TRBD2	.	TGCGCCAGCAGCATAGCGGGCCTCACCTACGAGCAGTACTTC	CASSIAGLTYEQYF
TRBJ2-7	TRBV6-6	.	once	TGTGCCAGCAGTTACCCCACAGGGTTGGAGGAGCAGTACTTC	CASSYPTGLEEQYF
TRBJ2-1	TRBV4-2	.	.	TGTGCCAGCAGCCCCAGCACGAACTCCTACAATGAGCAGTTCTTC	CASSPSTNSYNEQFF
TRBJ2-7	TRBV4-1	.	.	TGCGCCAGCAGCCAACCGTCATTCGAGCAGTACTTC	CASSQPSFEQYF
TRBJ1-5	TRBV28	.	few	TGTGCCAGCAGTCGCCCCGGAGGGGGCAATCAGCCCCAGCATTTT	CASSRPGGGNQPQHF
TRBJ1-1	TRBV18	.	many	TGTGCCAGCTTGCCGGGGCGGATGAACACTGAAGCTTTCTTT	CASLPGRMNTEAFF
TRBJ1-1	TRBV5-1	.	.	TGCGCCAGCAGCTTGGGAGGGTCGAACACTGAAGCTTTCTTT	CASSLGGSNTEAFF
TRBJ2-4	TRBV27	.	.	TGTGCCAGCAGTTTTGGTAGTAGTTTACCGGGACCGCAAAACATTCAGTACTTC	CASSFGSSLPGPQNIQYF
TRBJ2-1	TRBV5-4	TRBD2	.	TGTGCCAGCAGCTTGGGCACTAGCGGGGGGTACAATGAGCAGTTCTTC	CASSLGTSGGYNEQFF
TRBJ1-1	TRBV6-1	.	.	TGTGCCAGCCGGAGAAGACAGGAGGCGAACACTGAAGCTTTCTTT	CASRRRQEANTEAFF
TRBJ2-1	TRBV2	TRBD2	.	TGTGCCAGCAGTGGGACTAGCGGGAGGTTCTCCTACAATGAGCAGTTCTTC	CASSGTSGRFSYNEQFF
TRBJ2-7	TRBV5-1	.	.	TGCGCCAGCAGCCCGCCTACTGTGTACGAGCAGTACTTC	CASSPPTVYEQYF
TRBJ1-5	TRBV2	.	.	TGTGCCAGCAGTTCGGACAGTAATCAGCCCCAGCATTTT	CASSSDSNQPQHF
TRBJ1-2	TRBV15	.	.	TGTGCCACCAGCAGAGACAGCGGATACTATGGCTACACCTTC	CATSRDSGYYGYTF
TRBJ2-3	TRBV10-3	TRBD2	.	TGTGCCATCAGTGGGGTAGCGGGAGGGAGGGATACGCAGTATTTT	CAISGVAGGRDTQYF
TRBJ1-1	TRBV15	.	.	TGTGCCACCAGCAGAGAAGGGTCCGGTCTTGAAGCTTTCTTT	CATSREGSGLEAFF
TRBJ1-1	TRBV2	.	medium-sized	TGTGCCAGTACCGGGGCCACTTTTGACACTGAAGCTTTCTTT	CASTGATFDTEAFF
TRBJ1-2	TRBV19	TRBD1	.	TGTGCCAGTAGTACAGGGACAGTCTATGGCTACACCTTC	CASSTGTVYGYTF
TRBJ2-2	TRBV15	.	.	TGTGCCACCAGCAGAGATTCGGCAGGGGATTTTACCAGGGAGCTGTTTTTT	CATSRDSAGDFTRELFF
TRBJ2-5	TRBV7-9	.	.	TGTGCCAGCAGCTTAGCGTGGGGTAGGGAGACCCAGTACTTC	CASSLAWGRETQYF
TRBJ2-1	TRBV15	.	.	TGTGCCACCAGCAGAGGTAGGCTCAATGAGCAGTTCTTC	CATSRGRLNEQFF
TRBJ1-3	TRBV11-3	.	.	TGTGCCAGCAGCTTAGGGGGATTCGGAAACACCATATATTTT	CASSLGGFGNTIYF
TRBJ2-1	TRBV5-1	TRBD2	.	TGCGCCAGCAGCCCCGGGACTAGCGGGAGCTTCGGTGAGCAGTTCTTC	CASSPGTSGSFGEQFF
TRBJ1-2	TRBV10-3	TRBD1	.	TGTGCCACCATGACAGGGAAAGACTATGGCTACACCTTC	CATMTGKDYGYTF
TRBJ1-5	TRBV5-4	TRBD1	.	TGTGCCAGCAGCTTAAGGGACAGGCCGAGTCAGCCCCAGCATTTT	CASSLRDRPSQPQHF
TRBJ2-3	TRBV7-9	TRBD2	.	TGTGCCAGCAGCTTGACTAGCGGGAGCACAGATACGCAGTATTTT	CASSLTSGSTDTQYF